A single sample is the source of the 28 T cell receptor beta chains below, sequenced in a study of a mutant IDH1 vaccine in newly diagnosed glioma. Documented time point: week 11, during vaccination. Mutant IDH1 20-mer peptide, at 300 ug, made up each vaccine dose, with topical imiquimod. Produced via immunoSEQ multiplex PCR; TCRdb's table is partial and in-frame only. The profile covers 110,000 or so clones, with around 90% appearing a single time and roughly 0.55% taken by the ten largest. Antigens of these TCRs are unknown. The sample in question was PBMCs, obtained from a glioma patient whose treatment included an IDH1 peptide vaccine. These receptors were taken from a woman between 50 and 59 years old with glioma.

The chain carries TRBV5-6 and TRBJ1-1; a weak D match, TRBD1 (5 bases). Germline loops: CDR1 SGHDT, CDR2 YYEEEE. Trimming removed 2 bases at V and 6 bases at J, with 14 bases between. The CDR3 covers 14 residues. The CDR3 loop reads CASSFSNRFPEAFF. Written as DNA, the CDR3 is TGTGCCAGCAGCTTTTCAAACAGGTTTCCTGAAGCTTTCTTT. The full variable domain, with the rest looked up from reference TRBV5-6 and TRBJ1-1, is DAGVTQSPTHLIKTRGQQVTLRCSPKSGHDTVSWYQQALGQGPQFIFQYYEEEERQRGNFPDRFSGHQFPNYSSELNVNALLLGDSALYLCASSFSNRFPEAFFGQGTRLTVV.

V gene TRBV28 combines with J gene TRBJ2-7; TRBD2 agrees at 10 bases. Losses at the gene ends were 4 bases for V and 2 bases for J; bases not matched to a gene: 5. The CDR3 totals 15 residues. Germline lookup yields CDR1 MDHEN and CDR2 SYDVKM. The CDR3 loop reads CASSSPGTSAYEQYF. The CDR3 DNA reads TGTGCCAGCAGTTCTCCTGGGACTAGCGCCTACGAGCAGTACTTC. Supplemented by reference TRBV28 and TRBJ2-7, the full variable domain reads DVKVTQSSRYLVKRTGEKVFLECVQDMDHENMFWYRQDPGLGLRLIYFSYDVKMKEKGDIPEGYSVSREKKERFSLILESASTNQTSMYLCASSSPGTSAYEQYFGPGTRLTVT.

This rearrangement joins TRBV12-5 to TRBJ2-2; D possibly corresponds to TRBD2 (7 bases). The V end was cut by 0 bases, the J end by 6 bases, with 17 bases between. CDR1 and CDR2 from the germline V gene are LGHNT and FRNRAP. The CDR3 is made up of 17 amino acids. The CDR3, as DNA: TGTGCTAGTGGTTTGGTACTCGTCAGGGGAGGGGCCGGGGAGCTGTTTTTT. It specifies CASGLVLVRGGAGELFF. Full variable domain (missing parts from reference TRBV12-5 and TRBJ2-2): DARVTQTPRHKVTEMGQEVTMRCQPILGHNTVFWYRQTMMQGLELLAYFRNRAPLDDSGMPKDRFSAEMPDATLATLKIQPSEPRDSAVYFCASGLVLVRGGAGELFFGEGSRLTVL.

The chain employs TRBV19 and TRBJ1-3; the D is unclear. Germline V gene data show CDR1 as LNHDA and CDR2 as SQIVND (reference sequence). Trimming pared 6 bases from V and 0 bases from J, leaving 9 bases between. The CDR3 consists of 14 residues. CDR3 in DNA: TGTGCCAGTAGCGCCCGGAACTCTGGAAACACCATATATTTT. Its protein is CASSARNSGNTIYF.

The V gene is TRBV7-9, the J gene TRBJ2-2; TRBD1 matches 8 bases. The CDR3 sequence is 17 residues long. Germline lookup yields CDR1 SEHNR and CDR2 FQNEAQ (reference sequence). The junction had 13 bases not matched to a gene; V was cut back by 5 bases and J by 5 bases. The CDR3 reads CASSPRDRYSGTGELFF. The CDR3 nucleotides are TGTGCCAGCAGCCCCCGGGACAGGTATTCGGGGACCGGGGAGCTGTTTTTT.

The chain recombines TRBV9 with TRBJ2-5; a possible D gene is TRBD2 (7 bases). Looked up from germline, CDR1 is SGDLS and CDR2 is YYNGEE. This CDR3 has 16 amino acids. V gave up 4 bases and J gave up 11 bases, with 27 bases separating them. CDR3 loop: CASSPRGGGPAGEQYF. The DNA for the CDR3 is TGTGCCAGCAGCCCCCGAGGGGGGGGGCCCGCCGGGGAGCAGTACTTC.

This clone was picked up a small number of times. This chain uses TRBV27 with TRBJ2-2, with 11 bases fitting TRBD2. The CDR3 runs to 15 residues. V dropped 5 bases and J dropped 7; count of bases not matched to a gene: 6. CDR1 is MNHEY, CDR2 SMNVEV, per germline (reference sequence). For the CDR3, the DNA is TGTGCCAGCAGTCTTAGCGGGAGGGCTTTCGGGGAGCTGTTTTTT. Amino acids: CASSLSGRAFGELFF.

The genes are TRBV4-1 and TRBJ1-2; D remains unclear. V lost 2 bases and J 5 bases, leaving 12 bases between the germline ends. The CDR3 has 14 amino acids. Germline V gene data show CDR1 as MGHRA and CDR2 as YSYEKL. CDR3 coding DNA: TGCGCCAGCAGCCAACCTACAAAGACATATGGCTACACCTTC. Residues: CASSQPTKTYGYTF.

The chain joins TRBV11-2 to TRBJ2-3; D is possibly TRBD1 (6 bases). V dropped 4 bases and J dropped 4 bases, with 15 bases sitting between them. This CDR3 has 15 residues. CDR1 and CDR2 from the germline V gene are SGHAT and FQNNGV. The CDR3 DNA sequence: TGTGCCAGCAGCTCGCGTCAGGGGACCCCAGATACGCAGTATTTT. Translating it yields CASSSRQGTPDTQYF.

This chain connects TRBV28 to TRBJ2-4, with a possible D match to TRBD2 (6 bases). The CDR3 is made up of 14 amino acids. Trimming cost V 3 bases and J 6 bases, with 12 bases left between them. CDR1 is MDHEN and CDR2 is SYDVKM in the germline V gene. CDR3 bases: TGTGCCAGCAGTTTTTCACAGGAGGGAAACATTCAGTACTTC. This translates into CASSFSQEGNIQYF.

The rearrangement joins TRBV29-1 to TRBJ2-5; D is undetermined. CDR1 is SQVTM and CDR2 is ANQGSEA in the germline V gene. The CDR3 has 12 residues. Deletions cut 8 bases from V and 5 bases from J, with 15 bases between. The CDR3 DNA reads TGCAGCATTTTCCACGCGGCTGAGACCCAGTACTTC. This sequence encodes CSIFHAAETQYF. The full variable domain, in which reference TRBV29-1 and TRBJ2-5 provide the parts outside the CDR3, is SAVISQKPSRDICQRGTSLTIQCQVDSQVTMMFWYRQQPGQSLTLIATANQGSEATYESGFVIDKFPISRPNLTFSTLTVSNMSPEDSSIYLCSIFHAAETQYFGPGTRLLVL.

CDR3: CASSLRPGLNQPQHF. The CDR3 DNA reads TGTGCCAGCAGCTTGCGGCCAGGGCTCAATCAGCCCCAGCATTTT. J is TRBJ1-5 and V is TRBV5-8, with D possibly being TRBD1 (5 bases). The V end lost 1 base, the J end lost 3 bases, and 11 bases lay between the germline ends. The CDR3 runs 15 residues. Germline lookup yields CDR1 SGHTS and CDR2 YDEGEE. The full variable domain, rest sourced from reference TRBV5-8 and TRBJ1-5, is EAGVTQSPTHLIKTRGQQATLRCSPISGHTSVYWYQQALGLGLQFLLWYDEGEERNRGNFPPRFSGRQFPNYSSELNVNALELEDSALYLCASSLRPGLNQPQHFGDGTRLSIL.

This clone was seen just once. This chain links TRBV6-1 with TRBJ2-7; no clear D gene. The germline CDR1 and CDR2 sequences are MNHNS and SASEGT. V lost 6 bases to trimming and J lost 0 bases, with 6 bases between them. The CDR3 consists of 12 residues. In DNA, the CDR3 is TGTGCCAGCAGGCTCGTCTCCTACGAGCAGTACTTC. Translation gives CASRLVSYEQYF.

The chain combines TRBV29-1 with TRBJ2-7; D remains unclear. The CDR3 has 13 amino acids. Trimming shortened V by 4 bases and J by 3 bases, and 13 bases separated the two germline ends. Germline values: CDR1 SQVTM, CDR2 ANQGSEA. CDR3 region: CSVVPRRHYEQYF. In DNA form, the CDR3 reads TGCAGCGTTGTGCCTCGCCGCCACTACGAGCAGTACTTC.

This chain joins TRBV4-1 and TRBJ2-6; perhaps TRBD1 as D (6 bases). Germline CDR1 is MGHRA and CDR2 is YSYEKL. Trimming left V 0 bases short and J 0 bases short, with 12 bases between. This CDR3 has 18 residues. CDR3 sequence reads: CASSQDSGVGSGANVLTF. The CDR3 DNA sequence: TGCGCCAGCAGCCAAGATTCAGGGGTAGGCTCTGGGGCCAACGTCCTGACTTTC.

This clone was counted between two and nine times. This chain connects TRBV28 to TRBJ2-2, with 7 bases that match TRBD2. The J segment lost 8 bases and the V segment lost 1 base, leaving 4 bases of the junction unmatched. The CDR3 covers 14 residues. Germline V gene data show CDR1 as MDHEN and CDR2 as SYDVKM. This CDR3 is CASSLSGRRGELFF. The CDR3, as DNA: TGTGCCAGCAGTTTATCCGGGAGGCGAGGGGAGCTGTTTTTT.

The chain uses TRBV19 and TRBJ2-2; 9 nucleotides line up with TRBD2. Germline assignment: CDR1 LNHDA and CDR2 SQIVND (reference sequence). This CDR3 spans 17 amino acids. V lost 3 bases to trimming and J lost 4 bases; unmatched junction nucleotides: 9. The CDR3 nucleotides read TGTGCCAGTAGTATTTGGTTAGCGGGAGACGGCACCGGGGAGCTGTTTTTT. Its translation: CASSIWLAGDGTGELFF.

CDR3 nucleotide sequence: TGTGCCAGCAGTACGACAGGCCTAGCCAAAAACATTCAGTACTTC. It is translated as CASSTTGLAKNIQYF. The chain couples TRBV6-6 to TRBJ2-4; the D gene is possibly TRBD1 (6 bases). The length of the CDR3 is 15 residues. Germline CDR1 and CDR2: MNHNY and SVGAGI (reference sequence). V lost 5 bases to trimming and J lost 0 bases, with 11 bases between them.

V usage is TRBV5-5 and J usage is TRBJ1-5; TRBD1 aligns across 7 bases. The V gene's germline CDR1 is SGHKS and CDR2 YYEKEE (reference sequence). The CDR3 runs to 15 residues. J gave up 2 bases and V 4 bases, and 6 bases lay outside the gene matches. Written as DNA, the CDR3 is TGTGCCAGCAGCCCAACAGGGGTGGGCAATCAGCCCCAGCATTTT. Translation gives CASSPTGVGNQPQHF.

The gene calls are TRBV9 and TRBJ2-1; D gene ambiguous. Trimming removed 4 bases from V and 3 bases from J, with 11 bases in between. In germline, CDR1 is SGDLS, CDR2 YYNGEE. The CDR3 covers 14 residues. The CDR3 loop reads CASSNPWSYNEQFF. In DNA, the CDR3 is TGTGCCAGCAGCAATCCCTGGAGCTACAATGAGCAGTTCTTC.

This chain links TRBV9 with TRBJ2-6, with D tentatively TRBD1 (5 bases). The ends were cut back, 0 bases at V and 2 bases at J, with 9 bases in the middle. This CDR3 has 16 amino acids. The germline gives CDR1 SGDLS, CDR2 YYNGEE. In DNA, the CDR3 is TGTGCCAGCAGCGTAGCTACAGGACCTGGGGCCAACGTCCTGACTTTC. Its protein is CASSVATGPGANVLTF.

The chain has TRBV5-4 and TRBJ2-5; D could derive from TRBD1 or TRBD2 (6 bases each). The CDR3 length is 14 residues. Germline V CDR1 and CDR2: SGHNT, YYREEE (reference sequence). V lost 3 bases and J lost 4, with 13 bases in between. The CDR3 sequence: CASSSKQGGETQYF. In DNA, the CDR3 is TGTGCCAGCAGCTCCAAACAGGGAGGAGAGACCCAGTACTTC.

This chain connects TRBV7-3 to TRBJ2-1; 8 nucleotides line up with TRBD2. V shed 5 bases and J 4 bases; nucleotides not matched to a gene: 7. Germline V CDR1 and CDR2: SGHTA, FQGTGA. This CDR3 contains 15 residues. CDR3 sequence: CASSASGRWYNEQFF. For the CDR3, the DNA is TGTGCCAGCAGCGCCAGCGGGAGATGGTACAATGAGCAGTTCTTC.

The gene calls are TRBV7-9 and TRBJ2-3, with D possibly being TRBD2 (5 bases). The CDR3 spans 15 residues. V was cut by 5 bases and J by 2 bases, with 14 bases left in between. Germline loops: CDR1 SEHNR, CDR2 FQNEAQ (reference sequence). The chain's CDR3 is CASSPKRRVTDTQYF. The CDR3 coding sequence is TGTGCCAGCAGCCCCAAGAGGCGGGTCACAGATACGCAGTATTTT.

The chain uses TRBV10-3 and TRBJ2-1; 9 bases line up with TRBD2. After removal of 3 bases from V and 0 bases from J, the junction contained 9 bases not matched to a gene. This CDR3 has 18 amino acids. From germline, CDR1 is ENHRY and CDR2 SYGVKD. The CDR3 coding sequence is TGTGCCATCAGTGAAGGTAGCGGGAGTTCGAGCTCCTACAATGAGCAGTTCTTC. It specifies CAISEGSGSSSSYNEQFF.

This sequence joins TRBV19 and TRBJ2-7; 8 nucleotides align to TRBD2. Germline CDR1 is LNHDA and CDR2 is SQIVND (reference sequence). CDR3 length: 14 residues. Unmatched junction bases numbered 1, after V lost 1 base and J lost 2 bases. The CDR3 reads CASSIAGGAYEQYF. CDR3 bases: TGTGCCAGTAGTATAGCGGGAGGGGCCTACGAGCAGTACTTC.

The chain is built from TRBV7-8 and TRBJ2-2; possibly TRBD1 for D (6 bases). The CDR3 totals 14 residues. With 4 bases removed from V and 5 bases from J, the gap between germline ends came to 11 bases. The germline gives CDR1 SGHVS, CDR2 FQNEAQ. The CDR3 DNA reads TGTGCCAGCAGCTCCGTGAGGGGGACCGGGGAGCTGTTTTTT. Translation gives CASSSVRGTGELFF.

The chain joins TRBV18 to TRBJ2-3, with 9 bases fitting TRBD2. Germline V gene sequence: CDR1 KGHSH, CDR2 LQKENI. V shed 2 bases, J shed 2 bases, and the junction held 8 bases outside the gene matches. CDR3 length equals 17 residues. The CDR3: CASSPGVRGRATDTQYF. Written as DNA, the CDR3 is TGTGCCAGCTCACCAGGCGTTCGCGGGAGGGCCACAGATACGCAGTATTTT.